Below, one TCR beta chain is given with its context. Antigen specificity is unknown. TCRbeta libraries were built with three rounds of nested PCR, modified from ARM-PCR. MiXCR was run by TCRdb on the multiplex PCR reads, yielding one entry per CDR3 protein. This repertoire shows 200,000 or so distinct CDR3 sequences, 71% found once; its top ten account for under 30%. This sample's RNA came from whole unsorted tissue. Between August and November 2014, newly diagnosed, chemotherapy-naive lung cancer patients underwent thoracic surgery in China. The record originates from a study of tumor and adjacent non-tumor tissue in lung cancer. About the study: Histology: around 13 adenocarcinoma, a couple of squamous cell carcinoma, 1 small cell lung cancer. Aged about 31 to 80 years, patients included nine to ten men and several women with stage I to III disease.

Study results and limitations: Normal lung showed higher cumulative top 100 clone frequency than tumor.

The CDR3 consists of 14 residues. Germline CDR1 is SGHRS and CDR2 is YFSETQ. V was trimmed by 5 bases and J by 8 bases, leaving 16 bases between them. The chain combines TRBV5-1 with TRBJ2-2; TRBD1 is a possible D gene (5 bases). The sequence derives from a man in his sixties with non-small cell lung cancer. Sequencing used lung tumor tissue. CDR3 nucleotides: TGCGCCAGCAGGGCCGGACAAGCCACAGGGGAGCTGTTTTTT. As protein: CASRAGQATGELFF. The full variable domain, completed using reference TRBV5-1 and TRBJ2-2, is KAGVTQTPRYLIKTRGQQVTLSCSPISGHRSVSWYQQTPGQGLQFLFEYFSETQRNKGNFPGRFSGRQFSNSRSEMNVSTLELGDSALYLCASRAGQATGELFFGEGSRLTVL.